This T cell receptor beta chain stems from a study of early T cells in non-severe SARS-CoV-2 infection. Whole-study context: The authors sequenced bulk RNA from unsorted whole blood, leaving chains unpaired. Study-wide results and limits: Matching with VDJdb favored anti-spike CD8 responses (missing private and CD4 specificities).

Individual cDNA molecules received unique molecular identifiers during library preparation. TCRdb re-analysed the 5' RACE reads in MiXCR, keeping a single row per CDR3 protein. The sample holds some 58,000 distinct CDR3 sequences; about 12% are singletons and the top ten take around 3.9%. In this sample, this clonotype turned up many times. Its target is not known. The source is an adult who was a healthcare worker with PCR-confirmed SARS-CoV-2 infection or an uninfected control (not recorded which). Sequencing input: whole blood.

Here the CDR3 reads CASLLHDGGSYNEQFF. DNA of the CDR3: TGCGCCAGCCTTTTACATGACGGCGGATCCTACAATGAGCAGTTCTTC. The V call is TRBV10-2, the J call TRBJ2-1; no firm D call. V lost 8 bases, J lost 1 base, and 18 bases lay in between. CDR3 length: 16 amino acids. CDR1 WSHSY and CDR2 SAAADI come from the germline V gene.